This T cell receptor (beta chain) was documented in a study of CD8 T cells in ankylosing spondylitis. General study results and limits: Reportedly, matched ankylosing spondylitis synovial fluid was significantly enriched for disease-linked clones. A motif in TCR beta, a set of under ten highly homologous variants, appeared characteristic of ankylosing spondylitis blood.

This clonotype was seen repeatedly, ten times or more. Its matching antigen is unknown. CDR1 and CDR2 from the germline V gene are SQVTM and ANQGSEA. After removal of 3 bases from V and 4 bases from J, the junction contained 4 bases not matched to a gene. The CDR3 runs 14 residues. TCRdb called the 5' RACE reads again in MiXCR, with one record for every CDR3 protein. The sample records about 500,000 distinct CDR3 sequences, roughly 13% being singletons. J is TRBJ2-1 and V is TRBV29-1; 9 bases fit TRBD1. The sequencing sample was made of blood, either unsorted or a sorted T cell fraction (not recorded which). The TCR originated in a male donor with ankylosing spondylitis. The CDR3 coding sequence is TGCAGCGTTGATAGGGACAGGGCATACAATGAGCAGTTCTTC. It encodes CSVDRDRAYNEQFF.